The present T cell receptor (beta chain) was sequenced within a study of T cells in Graves' hyperthyroidism and ophthalmopathy. TCR beta CDR3 region amplification was performed from RNA transcripts. Carried out on the TCR CDR3, a first-round RT-PCR used the HTBI primer set. TCRdb re-derived calls from the multiplex PCR reads in MiXCR, one entry per CDR3 protein. The sample has more than 650,000 distinct CDR3 sequences, approximately 14% seen once; the top ten hold approximately 10%. Deletions cut 5 bases from V and 5 bases from J, with 15 bases between. The CDR3 runs to 14 residues. Germline loops: CDR1 SEHNR, CDR2 FQNEAQ (reference sequence).

Sequencing used blood. The clonotype comes from a woman under 30 with Graves' hyperthyroidism. The chain couples TRBV7-9 to TRBJ1-2; D possibly corresponds to TRBD1 (6 bases). The CDR3 sequence is CASSPKGGWYGYTF. In DNA form, the CDR3 reads TGTGCCAGCAGCCCCAAGGGGGGTTGGTATGGCTACACCTTC.